These T cell receptor beta chains were read from a single sample in a study of blood T cell repertoires in COVID-19. The assay was immunoSEQ multiplex PCR, and TCRdb's table has in-frame clones only and misses some. The sample has 240,000 or so clones, around 83% seen once. What was sequenced was peripheral blood. All receptors come from a young woman with acute or convalescent COVID-19. CDR3s leave out the opening cysteine and the closing phenylalanine or tryptophan. Fields, in order: CDR3 length, V gene, CDR3 protein.

>12|TRBV4-1
ASSQATDSWLLH
>14|TRBV6-5
ASSYSSGNAYNEQF
>12|TRBV6-4
ATGLAGITDTQY
>13|TRBV5-8
ASSLGTTLSPEAF
>13|TRBV5-1
ASSLAPGSGYGYT
>12|TRBV29-1
SVAGRLIPETQY
>11|TRBV12-3/TRBV12-4
ASSLVIHEGYT
>13|TRBV4-3
ASALQGNSYNEQF
>12|TRBV19
ASSLAGGDNEQF
>12|TRBV7-2
ASSATGTGVEAF
>15|TRBV30
AWSLQGGLIYNSPLH
>13|TRBV28
ASSLAGSLNEKLF
>12|TRBV2
ASSYTGTNTEAF
>11|TRBV6-4
ASSLWSHNEQF
>11|TRBV30
AWIPGGNTEAF
>14|TRBV2
ASSEPPGRGRTEAF
>14|TRBV4-1
ASSQEPGAANYGYT
>14|TRBV10-3
AIRTSGIVGTGELF
>13|TRBV6-5
ASSRGSPGANVLT
>14|TRBV5-4
ASSLWLAGSTDTQY
>14|TRBV7-2
ASSLRLTSDTGELF
>18|TRBV19
ASSIGIWDRFRSTNEKLF
>10|TRBV12-3/TRBV12-4
ASSLGGTKLF
>12|TRBV5-1
ASSQGQSTDTQY
>14|TRBV5-1
ASSLPTSGDYNEQF
>12|TRBV29-1
SVVRRGQATEAF
>13|TRBV7-9
ASSLASGTGTEAF
>11|TRBV5-4
ASSLDGSYGYT
>10|TRBV14
ASSFSSYEQY
>13|TRBV29-1
SVEMGQGSNYGYT
>14|TRBV10-2
ASNPTGTSGTGELF
>12|TRBV2
ASSGQGQGSTQY
>12|TRBV18
ASSRAVRGEKLF
>15|TRBV30
AWSVRGQGFIFSPLH
>15|TRBV12-5
ASGLVWTGVANTEAF
>11|TRBV30
AWSLAGGRWKH
>13|TRBV5-1
ASSLATGAGSPLH
>18|TRBV5-4
ASSLAFSGRALGLYDEQF
>13|TRBV7-2
ASSEGLAGGYEQY
>12|TRBV7-9
ASRQGLAGNEQF
>13|TRBV2
ASSQRQITNEKLF
>11|TRBV5-1
ASSWTSALEQY
>15|TRBV15
ATSRDAAVGTVYGYT
>12|TRBV6-5
ASRVDRGDEKLF
>11|TRBV6-1
ASSEQGAQPQH
>15|TRBV7-3
ASSLSGGPYRTDTQY
>10|TRBV29-1
SAQQGWTEAF
>12|TRBV19
ASSPRLAYYEQY
>13|TRBV4-2
ASSQETSGRNIQY
>17|TRBV19
ASSPTEGSGREFQYEQY
>13|TRBV28
ASGTVFSSGNTIY
>14|TRBV2
ASSDAVWTGAYEQY
>11|TRBV7-9
ASSFGTGGGYT
>13|TRBV27
ASSGGQGGREPQH
>12|TRBV18
ASSPAGVPDTQY
>11|TRBV5-1
ASSETGVYGYT